What follows are 6 T cell receptor beta chains derived from one specimen sequenced in a study of PD-1 blockade in classical Hodgkin lymphoma. Time point described: newly diagnosed, previously untreated cHL patient sample. Magnetic negative selection served to purify CD4+ T cells out of PBMCs that had been thawed. The protocol was immunoSEQ multiplex PCR, while the TCRdb copy is restricted to in-frame clones and leaves out a portion. The data show 20,000 to 25,000 clones, under 95% seen once. The sample consisted of CD4+ T cells from blood. Every receptor here comes from a human donor with classical Hodgkin lymphoma.

This chain joins TRBV18 and TRBJ2-5, with a tentative D call TRBD1 (5 bases). Trimming removed 3 bases at V and 4 bases at J, with 6 bases between. CDR3 length equals 12 residues. CDR1 and CDR2 (germline): KGHSH, LQKENI. The CDR3 DNA reads as TGTGCCAGCTCACCTGACAGAGAGACCCAGTACTTC. Its protein product is CASSPDRETQYF.

The V and J genes are TRBV13 and TRBJ2-1, with 10 bases aligning to TRBD2. Germline assignment: CDR1 PRHDT and CDR2 FYEKMQ (reference sequence). The J segment lost 7 bases and the V segment lost 5 bases, leaving 11 bases of the junction unmatched. CDR3 length: 16 amino acids. CDR3 sequence (DNA): TGTGCCAGCAGCCTTTCTCCAGCGGGGGGGTTGAATGAGCAGTTCTTC. Translated, it gives CASSLSPAGGLNEQFF.

The gene calls are TRBV9 and TRBJ2-4; 7 bases are a match to TRBD1. Germline V gene lookup returns CDR1 SGDLS and CDR2 YYNGEE. The CDR3 sequence is 14 residues long. With 2 bases clipped from V and 8 bases from J, the junction kept 7 bases outside the gene matches. The CDR3 spells CASSVTGDGDIQYF. The CDR3 region has the DNA TGTGCCAGCAGCGTCACAGGGGATGGGGACATTCAGTACTTC.

This clone was seen only a few times. This chain connects TRBV5-6 to TRBJ1-2, with TRBD1 identical over 7 bases. CDR3 size: 16 residues. CDR1 is SGHDT, CDR2 YYEEEE, per germline. V shed 0 bases and J 4 bases; nucleotides not matched to a gene: 9. CDR3: CASSLGGGQASYGYTF. CDR3 nucleotide sequence: TGTGCCAGCAGCTTGGGCGGCGGACAGGCATCCTATGGCTACACCTTC.

V gene TRBV4-3 combines with J gene TRBJ2-7; possible D gene TRBD2, 6 bases. V lost 4 bases and J lost 1, with 14 bases in between. Germline CDR1 and CDR2: LGHNA and YSLEER. CDR3 length: 15 amino acids. The CDR3 DNA reads as TGCGCCAGCAGCCGGCTGGCGGGGCAGTCCTACGAGCAGTACTTC. Protein: CASSRLAGQSYEQYF.

This clone showed up just once. The chain joins TRBV15 to TRBJ1-2, with D perhaps TRBD1 (6 bases). This CDR3 is built from 15 residues. Germline V gene data show CDR1 as LNHNV and CDR2 as YYDKDF (reference sequence). V was clipped by 4 bases and J by 7 bases, with 19 bases between them. The CDR3 coding sequence is TGTGCCACCAGCACAGACAGGCGCGCCCTCATTGGCTACACCTTC. Translation gives CATSTDRRALIGYTF.